The clone carrying this T cell receptor (beta chain) was recorded a few times. The antigen is not known. This sample is part of a study of post-analysis software for immune sequencing data. The V gene's germline CDR1 is SQVTM and CDR2 ANQGSEA. Trimming at V came to 4 bases and at J to 0 bases, leaving 9 bases not matched to a gene. CDR3 length equals 17 residues. Tagging with unique molecular identifiers was a feature of the TCR beta cDNA libraries. TCRdb itself ran the PCR reads through MiXCR, one entry per CDR3 protein. The profile shows roughly 570,000 distinct CDR3 sequences, approximately 34% of them singletons. Findings and caveats of the study: About five TRBV segments appeared more often in patients than in controls, and TRBV5-6, TRBV5-1 and TRBV20-1 were among these. When compared against controls, multiple sclerosis patients showed significantly lower normalized Chao1 diversity.

The sequencing input was blood. This sequence joins TRBV29-1 and TRBJ2-2, with 9 nucleotides matching TRBD1. The receptor's source is a girl aged 2-17 years with multiple sclerosis. The CDR3 sequence is CSVVLQGALTNTGELFF. As DNA, the CDR3 is TGCAGCGTTGTACTACAGGGGGCCTTAACGAACACCGGGGAGCTGTTTTTT.